Below are 12 T cell receptor beta chains sequenced from a single sample in a study of PD-1 blockade in classical Hodgkin lymphoma. Using immunoSEQ multiplex PCR, the repertoire was profiled, and TCRdb retains in-frame clones only, with some absent. The sample has about 27,000 clones; 72% are singletons. Sample time point: cycle 4 day 1 (C4D1), after around six weeks of nivolumab. Following autologous stem cell transplantation, relapse occurred in every patient, and exposure to brentuximab vedotin varied. Sequencing was performed on peripheral blood mononuclear cells (PBMCs), taken before the fourth cycle of nivolumab. The receptors shown here come from a human donor with classical Hodgkin lymphoma.

The rearrangement joins TRBV6-6 to TRBJ2-7; perhaps D is TRBD1 or TRBD2 (5 bases each). This CDR3 is built from 14 residues. Germline CDR1 reads MNHNY; CDR2 reads SVGAGI (reference sequence). The V and J ends lost 1 base and 7 bases respectively, with 14 bases between them. CDR3 DNA sequence: TGTGCCAGCAGTTACTATGAGGGGTTGGGAGAGCAGTACTTC. This gives the protein CASSYYEGLGEQYF.

This chain uses TRBV5-1 with TRBJ2-5; possibly TRBD2 for D (6 bases). Trimming removed 7 bases at V and 2 bases at J, with 18 bases between. Germline V gives CDR1 SGHRS, CDR2 YFSETQ. The CDR3 runs to 15 residues. As DNA, the CDR3 is TGCGCCAGCCACGCGGAGGGAGGTTTTCAAGAGACCCAGTACTTC. Its protein is CASHAEGGFQETQYF.

A few counts support this clone. This rearrangement joins TRBV28 to TRBJ2-1, with D unclear. Per the germline V gene, CDR1 is MDHEN and CDR2 is SYDVKM. Trimming took off 6 bases at V and 0 bases at J, with 9 bases between the two ends. The CDR3 has 14 residues. The DNA for the CDR3 is TGTGCCAGCAGCGCCGGGTCCTCCTACAATGAGCAGTTCTTC. This codes for CASSAGSSYNEQFF.

The V call is TRBV5-1, the J call TRBJ2-7; weak D call: TRBD1 (6 bases). CDR3 length: 13 amino acids. Germline V gene sequence: CDR1 SGHRS, CDR2 YFSETQ. Trimming pared 4 bases from V and 3 bases from J, leaving 11 bases between. CDR3 sequence (DNA): TGCGCCAGCAGCCCGGGACAACGCTACGAGCAGTACTTC. It encodes CASSPGQRYEQYF. Full variable domain (missing parts from reference TRBV5-1 and TRBJ2-7): KAGVTQTPRYLIKTRGQQVTLSCSPISGHRSVSWYQQTPGQGLQFLFEYFSETQRNKGNFPGRFSGRQFSNSRSEMNVSTLELGDSALYLCASSPGQRYEQYFGPGTRLTVT.

The rearrangement links TRBV19 to TRBJ1-3; D is ambiguous. This CDR3 spans 15 amino acids. Germline V gene lookup returns CDR1 LNHDA and CDR2 SQIVND (reference sequence). V was shortened by 3 bases and J by 5 bases, with 14 bases between the two germline ends. CDR3 DNA: TGTGCCAGTAGTATTGGAGGGAGTGAAAGAAACACCATATATTTT. This translates into CASSIGGSERNTIYF. The variable domain in full, completed from reference TRBV19 and TRBJ1-3, reads DGGITQSPKYLFRKEGQNVTLSCEQNLNHDAMYWYRQDPGQGLRLIYYSQIVNDFQKGDIAEGYSVSREKKESFPLTVTSAQKNPTAFYLCASSIGGSERNTIYFGEGSWLTVV.

This chain uses TRBV4-2 with TRBJ2-3; 7 bases match TRBD1. V shed 0 bases, J shed 0 bases, and the junction held 9 bases outside the gene matches. The CDR3 extends over 18 amino acids. Germline V CDR1 and CDR2: LGHNA, YNFKEQ. CDR3 in amino acids: CASSQDRTGPFSTDTQYF. The CDR3 bases are TGTGCCAGCAGCCAAGATCGGACAGGACCTTTTAGCACAGATACGCAGTATTTT.

This clone was detected a few times. The rearrangement uses TRBV10-3 and TRBJ1-1; 8 nucleotides agree with TRBD1. After removal of 0 bases from V and 6 bases from J, the junction contained 0 bases not matched to a gene. The CDR3 loop spans 13 amino acids. Germline V CDR1 and CDR2: ENHRY, SYGVKD. CDR3 coding DNA: TGTGCCATCAGTGAGTCGACAGGGGCTGAAGCTTTCTTT. It specifies CAISESTGAEAFF.

The chain combines TRBV5-1 with TRBJ1-1; D is perhaps TRBD1 (5 bases). CDR3 length equals 15 residues. Germline V gene lookup returns CDR1 SGHRS and CDR2 YFSETQ. The ends were cut back, 0 bases at V and 4 bases at J, with 13 bases in the middle. CDR3 loop: CASSLDISGSTEAFF. The CDR3 DNA sequence: TGCGCCAGCAGCTTGGATATCTCAGGGTCCACTGAAGCTTTCTTT. The variable domain in full, completed from reference TRBV5-1 and TRBJ1-1, reads KAGVTQTPRYLIKTRGQQVTLSCSPISGHRSVSWYQQTPGQGLQFLFEYFSETQRNKGNFPGRFSGRQFSNSRSEMNVSTLELGDSALYLCASSLDISGSTEAFFGQGTRLTVV.

This clone has just a few counts. CDR3 DNA: TGTGCCAGCAGCTTAGGTCTAAGTGGGTACACAGATACGCAGTATTTT. This gives the protein CASSLGLSGYTDTQYF. The chain has TRBV13 and TRBJ2-3; unclear D gene. The CDR3 has 16 amino acids. Trimming took off 0 bases at V and 2 bases at J, with 12 bases between the two ends. The germline CDR1 and CDR2 sequences are PRHDT and FYEKMQ (reference sequence). The variable domain in full, completed from reference TRBV13 and TRBJ2-3, reads AAGVIQSPRHLIKEKRETATLKCYPIPRHDTVYWYQQGPGQDPQFLISFYEKMQSDKGSIPDRFSAQQFSDYHSELNMSSLELGDSALYFCASSLGLSGYTDTQYFGPGTRLTVL.

CDR3 amino acids: CASSQDGDRAATIGELFF. DNA of the CDR3: TGCGCCAGCAGCCAAGATGGTGATCGGGCCGCGACCATCGGGGAGCTGTTTTTT. This rearrangement joins TRBV4-3 to TRBJ2-2; the D is unclear. This CDR3 is 18 amino acids long. V lost 0 bases to trimming and J lost 7 bases, with 21 bases between them. Germline V gives CDR1 LGHNA, CDR2 YSLEER.

The chain is built from TRBV4-2 and TRBJ2-3; the match to TRBD2 covers 8 bases. The germline CDR1 and CDR2 sequences are LGHNA and YNFKEQ. Trimming took 0 bases from V and 4 from J; bases not matched to a gene: 9. The CDR3 covers 17 residues. In nucleotides, the CDR3 is TGTGCCAGCAGCCAAGATCACGGAGCGGGAGTGGCAGATACGCAGTATTTT. This sequence encodes CASSQDHGAGVADTQYF.

The chain carries TRBV7-9 and TRBJ2-1; D unresolved. Trimming stripped 3 bases from V and 5 bases from J, with 2 bases between. The CDR3 runs to 11 residues. The germline CDR1 and CDR2 sequences are SEHNR and FQNEAQ (reference sequence). The CDR3 sequence: CASSFDNEQFF. CDR3 DNA sequence: TGTGCCAGCAGCTTTGACAATGAGCAGTTCTTC.